This T cell receptor beta chain originates from a study of T-cell reconstitution after alpha-beta-depleted transplantation in children. TCRbeta library construction was performed incorporating unique molecular identifiers. Each CDR3 protein gets one entry after TCRdb re-called the PCR reads with MiXCR. Among 450,000 to 600,000 distinct CDR3 sequences, 32% were seen once, and the ten largest hold around 2.3%. Trimming removed 3 bases at V and 1 base at J, with 7 bases between. The V gene's germline CDR1 is LGHNA and CDR2 YSLEER. The length of the CDR3 is 13 residues. The rearrangement links TRBV4-3 to TRBJ2-7; D call uncertain. This TCR was sampled from a human donor who donated a stem cell graft to a child with aplastic anemia. Material: PBMCs from the stem cell graft donor, obtained from the stem cell graft. The CDR3 sequence: CASSHDPSYEQYF. The CDR3 bases are TGCGCCAGCAGCCATGACCCTTCCTACGAGCAGTACTTC.